The 16 T cell receptor beta chains reported below all come from one sample, sequenced in a study of cytomegalovirus exposure and HLA in healthy donors. PCR employed 60 Vbeta and 13 Jbeta primers. The method was immunoSEQ multiplex PCR; TCRdb's version includes in-frame clones alone and lacks a portion of them. Of under 150,000 clones in the sample, roughly 85% are singletons; the top ten hold roughly 6.7%. Input material: PBMCs. The receptor set was obtained from a woman aged 30 to 39 in good health and CMV-seropositive.

The V call is TRBV27, the J call TRBJ1-4; a weak D match, TRBD1 (5 bases). The CDR3 extends over 14 amino acids. Per germline, CDR1 MNHEY and CDR2 SMNVEV (reference sequence). With 3 bases removed from V and 3 bases from J, the gap between germline ends came to 8 bases. CDR3 amino acids: CASSLGGSNEKLFF. The CDR3, as DNA: TGTGCCAGCAGTTTGGGGGGGTCTAATGAAAAACTGTTTTTT.

The CDR3 protein is CASSLGGAYNEQFF. The CDR3 DNA is TGTGCCAGCAGTTTAGGAGGTGCCTACAATGAGCAGTTCTTC. V gene TRBV27 combines with J gene TRBJ2-1; possible D gene TRBD2, 5 bases. The germline gives CDR1 MNHEY, CDR2 SMNVEV (reference sequence). The CDR3 is 14 amino acids. Trimming cost V 2 bases and J 2 bases, with 7 bases left between them.

This clone was detected only a few times. The chain couples TRBV30 to TRBJ2-5; possible D gene TRBD1, 5 bases. The CDR3 is 14 amino acids. The V and J ends lost 4 bases and 1 base respectively, with 13 bases between them. The germline gives CDR1 GTSNPN, CDR2 SVGIG (reference sequence). The CDR3 is CAWKRGRFQETQYF. CDR3 nucleotide sequence: TGTGCCTGGAAAAGGGGCCGCTTCCAAGAGACCCAGTACTTC.

For the CDR3, the DNA is TGCGCCAGCAGCTCACTGGGACTAGCGGGAGATACGCAGTATTTT. Protein product: CASSSLGLAGDTQYF. This sequence joins TRBV5-1 and TRBJ2-3; 12 bases map to TRBD2. V lost 3 bases to trimming and J lost 5 bases; unmatched junction nucleotides: 4. Germline loops: CDR1 SGHRS, CDR2 YFSETQ. CDR3 length: 15 residues.

This clone appeared a single time. The chain is built from TRBV9 and TRBJ2-7; 9 bases map to TRBD1. The V segment lost 3 bases and the J segment 6 bases; nucleotides outside the gene matches: 10. This CDR3 region has 15 residues. CDR1 and CDR2 from the germline V gene are SGDLS and YYNGEE. The DNA for the CDR3 is TGTGCCAGCAGCGGTACCGGGACAGGGTGGGGCGAGCAGTACTTC. Residues: CASSGTGTGWGEQYF.

The rearrangement uses TRBV11-2 and TRBJ2-7; 10 bases agree with TRBD1. CDR1 and CDR2 (germline): SGHAT, FQNNGV. The V segment lost 6 bases and the J segment 6 bases; nucleotides outside the gene matches: 11. This CDR3 region has 15 residues. The CDR3 region is CASSPPGQGKSEQYF. DNA of the CDR3: TGTGCCAGCAGTCCACCGGGACAGGGGAAAAGCGAGCAGTACTTC.

The chain combines TRBV5-1 with TRBJ2-1, with D possibly being TRBD2 (7 bases). Trimming stripped 0 bases from V and 0 bases from J, with 10 bases between. CDR3 length equals 16 residues. Germline V CDR1 and CDR2: SGHRS, YFSETQ. In DNA, the CDR3 is TGCGCCAGCAGCTTGGGCGGGGGCTCCTCCTACAATGAGCAGTTCTTC. Translating gives CASSLGGGSSYNEQFF.

This clone was seen more than once but under ten times. V gene TRBV19 combines with J gene TRBJ2-5; 8 positions agree with TRBD1. TRBJ2-7 matches the DNA end more closely, so the J call is doubtful. CDR1 is LNHDA and CDR2 is SQIVND in the germline V gene (reference sequence). The CDR3 sequence is 15 residues long. This CDR3 is CASNSGGTGSYEQYF. The CDR3 DNA reads TGTGCCAGTAATTCAGGGGGCACGGGCTCCTACGAGCAGTACTTC.

This clone showed up just a few times. V gene TRBV6-1 combines with J gene TRBJ2-7; 9 bases fit TRBD2. The CDR3 has 16 residues. CDR1 MNHNS and CDR2 SASEGT come from the germline V gene. The V gene end was trimmed by 3 bases and the J gene end by 7 bases; junction bases not matched to a gene: 13. The CDR3 region is CASSEQASGERGEQYF. Written as DNA, the CDR3 is TGTGCCAGCAGTGAGCAGGCTAGCGGGGAAAGGGGTGAGCAGTACTTC.

As for this clone: The sample contains more than one DNA sequence encoding this CDR3. This CDR3 reads CSARLNTEAFF. In nucleotides, the CDR3 is TGCAGTGCCCGGTTGAACACTGAAGCTTTCTTT. V gene TRBV20-1 combines with J gene TRBJ1-1; D not certain. Germline lookup yields CDR1 DFQATT and CDR2 SNEGSKA (reference sequence). V dropped 6 bases and J dropped 0 bases, with 5 bases sitting between them. The CDR3 length is 11 residues.

The chain employs TRBV6-5 and TRBJ2-7; D is possibly TRBD2 (5 bases). Trimming pared 3 bases from V and 8 bases from J, leaving 20 bases between. Germline V lookup: CDR1 MNHEY, CDR2 SVGAGI. CDR3 length: 15 amino acids. CDR3 in DNA: TGTGCCAGCAGTTATGGGCAGCTCCGGGGTGGGCAGCAGTACTTC. It is translated as CASSYGQLRGGQQYF.

The chain couples TRBV18 to TRBJ2-1, with 8 positions matching TRBD1. The CDR3 covers 15 residues. Germline lookup yields CDR1 KGHSH and CDR2 LQKENI. J lost 9 bases, V lost 3 bases, and 10 bases had no gene match. The CDR3 DNA is TGTGCCAGCTCACCGCTGACAGGGGCAGAAGGTGAGCAGTTCTTC. Translating it yields CASSPLTGAEGEQFF.

This clone was observed a few times. The genes are TRBV6-5 and TRBJ2-5, with D possibly being TRBD1 (5 bases). The CDR3 loop spans 11 amino acids. Germline assignment: CDR1 MNHEY and CDR2 SVGAGI. Between the trimmed V and J ends, which lost 5 bases and 13 bases, there was a span of 14 bases. The CDR3 reads CASSDPWGSYF. The CDR3 DNA reads TGTGCCAGCAGTGACCCCTGGGGCTCGTACTTC.

The V gene is TRBV11-2, the J gene TRBJ1-2; 7 bases align to TRBD1. The CDR3 extends over 16 amino acids. Germline CDR1 and CDR2: SGHAT and FQNNGV. Trimming removed 4 bases from V and 4 bases from J; junction bases left unmatched: 12. Here the CDR3 DNA reads TGTGCCAGCAGCTCGTCGACAGGGCCGAGGGGCTATGGCTACACCTTC. This encodes CASSSSTGPRGYGYTF.

The rearrangement uses TRBV18 and TRBJ2-3; 8 nucleotides match TRBD2. Trimming took 1 base from V and 5 from J; bases not matched to a gene: 8. Germline CDR1 and CDR2: KGHSH and LQKENI. This CDR3 contains 16 residues. CDR3 DNA sequence: TGTGCCAGCTCACCACTAAGCGGGAGCCAGAGAGATACGCAGTATTTT. Its protein product is CASSPLSGSQRDTQYF.

This clone was seen a few times. The chain is built from TRBV2 and TRBJ1-1; D possibly corresponds to TRBD1 (5 bases). The length of the CDR3 is 13 residues. V was shortened by 10 bases and J by 5 bases, with 17 bases between the two germline ends. Germline loops: CDR1 SNHLY, CDR2 FYNNEI. This CDR3 is CANLRGEGTEAFF. For the CDR3, the DNA is TGTGCCAACCTCCGGGGGGAGGGTACTGAAGCTTTCTTT.